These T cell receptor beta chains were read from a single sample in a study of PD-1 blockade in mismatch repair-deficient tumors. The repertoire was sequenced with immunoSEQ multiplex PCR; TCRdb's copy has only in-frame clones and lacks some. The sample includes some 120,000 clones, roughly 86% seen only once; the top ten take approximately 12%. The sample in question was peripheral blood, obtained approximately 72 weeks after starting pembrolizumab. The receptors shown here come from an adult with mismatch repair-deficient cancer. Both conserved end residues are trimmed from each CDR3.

cdr3_aa: ASSLTGTGERETQY; v_call: TRBV7-3
cdr3_aa: AWSSGNSQETQY; v_call: TRBV30
cdr3_aa: ASSSRGPKREAYNEQF; v_call: TRBV11-3
cdr3_aa: ASSGSEAGSYEQY; v_call: TRBV6-5
cdr3_aa: ASSLGAAGYEQY; v_call: TRBV5-4
cdr3_aa: ASSPANWQGAEQY; v_call: TRBV28
cdr3_aa: ASSQNRGIDYEQY; v_call: TRBV4-1
cdr3_aa: ASSQLAGRSDTQY; v_call: TRBV27
cdr3_aa: ASRVATSGSYNEQF; v_call: TRBV23-1
cdr3_aa: SVGWIKETQY; v_call: TRBV29-1
cdr3_aa: ASSDSGGSGANVLT; v_call: TRBV6-4
cdr3_aa: ASSPTGTSSSYEQY; v_call: TRBV6-6
cdr3_aa: ASSDNAGQEF; v_call: TRBV25-1
cdr3_aa: ASSLAKPSGSSYNEQF; v_call: TRBV5-7
cdr3_aa: ASSQDRSGISSYEQY; v_call: TRBV14
cdr3_aa: ASRPGLSSEQY; v_call: TRBV27
cdr3_aa: SVSGDRGPEGTEAF; v_call: TRBV29-1
cdr3_aa: ASSLGHIYEQY; v_call: TRBV27
cdr3_aa: ASSFRLAGGPAYEQY; v_call: TRBV27
cdr3_aa: ASSQAGSLVSYEQY; v_call: TRBV4-1
cdr3_aa: ASSTMSSGSRANEQF; v_call: TRBV11-3
cdr3_aa: ASSSRIGGEGEQF; v_call: TRBV13
cdr3_aa: ASSPGTGAWYGYT; v_call: TRBV9
cdr3_aa: ASSSYDQPQH; v_call: TRBV5-6
cdr3_aa: ASSPPSLETQY; v_call: TRBV18
cdr3_aa: ASSVAPWTEAF; v_call: TRBV9
cdr3_aa: ASSSLQATGETQY; v_call: TRBV7-2
cdr3_aa: ASSQETGQPANTGELF; v_call: TRBV4-3
cdr3_aa: ATRRTKVYGYT; v_call: TRBV6-5
cdr3_aa: ASSYRTSGRSSYNEQF; v_call: TRBV5-1
cdr3_aa: ASSLTLLLYEQY; v_call: TRBV11-2
cdr3_aa: AIRGTGQRAYEQY; v_call: TRBV10-3
cdr3_aa: AWSLGARLRPQH; v_call: TRBV30
cdr3_aa: ASSLRYNEQF; v_call: TRBV5-1
cdr3_aa: ASSLFGETGYNEQF; v_call: TRBV5-1
cdr3_aa: ASSPDNNEQF; v_call: TRBV4-2
cdr3_aa: ATSRRRQGPEKLF; v_call: TRBV15
cdr3_aa: ASSQGASGRAMNEQF; v_call: TRBV4-3
cdr3_aa: ASVRGGEQY; v_call: TRBV27
cdr3_aa: ASSLDRYNEQF; v_call: TRBV5-6
cdr3_aa: ASSYSSAYEQY; v_call: TRBV11-2
cdr3_aa: ASSQTGTKVPGYT; v_call: TRBV4-1
cdr3_aa: SVESTSGSFLDEQY; v_call: TRBV29-1
cdr3_aa: ASSQGARGGGYT; v_call: TRBV4-3
cdr3_aa: ASSQSVDQPQH; v_call: TRBV4-3
cdr3_aa: AISSGTSAYNEQF; v_call: TRBV10-3
cdr3_aa: ASSLLPLAGTYNEQF; v_call: TRBV4-2
cdr3_aa: ASSILTWDLDGPDGEKLF; v_call: TRBV19
cdr3_aa: SAQPNTEAF; v_call: TRBV29-1
cdr3_aa: ASSLSGRDYGYT; v_call: TRBV7-9